What follows describes a single T cell receptor (beta chain). This clonotype has only a few counts. It lacks a known antigen. Qualities for individual bases were not recorded, and no much larger clone is one base off. Per the germline V gene, MNHEY is the CDR1 and SVGEGT is the CDR2. The CDR3 covers 15 residues, taking in both the cysteine and the phenylalanine. CDR3 DNA only is kept here, 45 bases in frame from base 1. Trimming costs V 7 bases and J 3 bases, and their ends lie 19 bases apart. The data were produced on an Illumina HiSeq 2500. Quantitative 5'-RACE with molecular barcodes was used to prepare TCR beta libraries. Concerning the study's data processing: A new computational method, built on a probabilistic model of VDJ rearrangement, was used to identify disease-linked TCR variants. The public reads were quality trimmed at Q25 with fastp and then assembled into clones with MiXCR by TCRdb, keeping productive beta chains. Identical CDR3 proteins give one entry, which carries the most common genes and DNA. Clone size and V and J calls follow TCRdb, not the original study. The sample table contains some 130,000 distinct CDR3 sequences; only one count was recorded for approximately 7.4% of them. Of the sample, 9.5% to 15% is held by the ten largest clones.

This entry belongs to a study of CD8 T cells in ankylosing spondylitis (TCRdb year 2017). Study-wide context: The study profiled T cell receptor beta repertoires in healthy donors and ankylosing spondylitis patients to find disease-linked TCR variants. The full study cohort was made up of approximately 27 ankylosing spondylitis patients and 108 healthy donors. Peripheral blood was sampled, and synovial fluid was also collected from ankylosing spondylitis patients.

What the study reported, not specific to this receptor: In peripheral blood, the disease-linked clones were found at relatively low frequencies and had a CD8+ phenotype. Some motif variants were previously reported in synovial fluid and blood of reactive arthritis patients, suggesting common disease-initiation mechanisms. A TCR beta motif made up of roughly eight highly homologous amino acid variants appeared to be characteristic of blood from ankylosing spondylitis patients. Significant enrichment of the disease-linked clones was reported in matched synovial fluid samples from ankylosing spondylitis patients.

The chain links TRBV6-2 or TRBV6-3 with TRBJ2-7; the D segment could be TRBD2, given 6 matching bases. The sample was blood, either unsorted or a sorted T cell fraction (not recorded which). The clonotype was recovered from a female donor with ankylosing spondylitis or in good health (not recorded which). The nucleotides read TGTGCCAGCACCGCCGGCGGGGCTGTAGTCTACGAGCAGTACTTC. Translated, it gives CASTAGGAVVYEQYF.